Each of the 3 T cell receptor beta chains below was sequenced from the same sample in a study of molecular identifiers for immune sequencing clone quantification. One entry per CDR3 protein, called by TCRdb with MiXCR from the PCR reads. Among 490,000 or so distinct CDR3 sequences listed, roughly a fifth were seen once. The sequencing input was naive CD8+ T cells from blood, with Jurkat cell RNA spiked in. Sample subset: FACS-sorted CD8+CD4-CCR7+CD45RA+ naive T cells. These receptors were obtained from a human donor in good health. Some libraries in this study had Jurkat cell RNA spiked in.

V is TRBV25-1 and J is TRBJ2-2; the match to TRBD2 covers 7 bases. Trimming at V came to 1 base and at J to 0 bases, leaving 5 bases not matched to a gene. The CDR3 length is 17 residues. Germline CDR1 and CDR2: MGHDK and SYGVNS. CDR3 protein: CASSEWGSGANTGELFF. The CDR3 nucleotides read TGTGCCAGCAGTGAATGGGGGAGCGGGGCGAACACCGGGGAGCTGTTTTTT.

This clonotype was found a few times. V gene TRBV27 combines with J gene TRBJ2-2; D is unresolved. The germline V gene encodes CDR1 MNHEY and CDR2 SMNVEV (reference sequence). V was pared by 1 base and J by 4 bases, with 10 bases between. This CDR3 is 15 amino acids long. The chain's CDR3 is CASSLYNTFTGELFF. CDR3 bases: TGTGCCAGCAGTTTATATAACACATTCACCGGGGAGCTGTTTTTT.

CDR3 in amino acids: CASSSSPRAGYGYTF. CDR3 coding DNA: TGTGCCAGCAGCTCTAGCCCCAGAGCCGGCTATGGCTACACCTTC. The rearrangement uses TRBV7-6 and TRBJ1-2; D is undetermined. Deletions cut 4 bases from V and 4 bases from J, with 16 bases between. Germline assignment: CDR1 SGHVS and CDR2 FNYEAQ. The CDR3 extends over 15 amino acids.